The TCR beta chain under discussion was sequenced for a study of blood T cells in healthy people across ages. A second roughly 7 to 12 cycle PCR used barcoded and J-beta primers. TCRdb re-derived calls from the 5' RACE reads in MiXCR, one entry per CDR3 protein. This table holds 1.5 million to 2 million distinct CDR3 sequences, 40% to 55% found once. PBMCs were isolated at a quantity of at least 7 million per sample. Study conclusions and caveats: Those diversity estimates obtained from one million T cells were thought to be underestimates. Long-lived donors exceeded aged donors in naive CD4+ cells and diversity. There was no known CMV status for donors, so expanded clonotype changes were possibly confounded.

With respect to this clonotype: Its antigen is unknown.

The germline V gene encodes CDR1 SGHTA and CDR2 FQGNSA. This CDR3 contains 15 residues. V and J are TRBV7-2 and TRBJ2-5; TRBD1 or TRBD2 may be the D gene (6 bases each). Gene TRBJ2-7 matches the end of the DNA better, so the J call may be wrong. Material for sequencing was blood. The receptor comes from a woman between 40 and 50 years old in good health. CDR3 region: CASSRLPGGGDEQYF. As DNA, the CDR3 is TGTGCCAGCAGCAGACTCCCTGGGGGCGGGGACGAGCAGTACTTC.